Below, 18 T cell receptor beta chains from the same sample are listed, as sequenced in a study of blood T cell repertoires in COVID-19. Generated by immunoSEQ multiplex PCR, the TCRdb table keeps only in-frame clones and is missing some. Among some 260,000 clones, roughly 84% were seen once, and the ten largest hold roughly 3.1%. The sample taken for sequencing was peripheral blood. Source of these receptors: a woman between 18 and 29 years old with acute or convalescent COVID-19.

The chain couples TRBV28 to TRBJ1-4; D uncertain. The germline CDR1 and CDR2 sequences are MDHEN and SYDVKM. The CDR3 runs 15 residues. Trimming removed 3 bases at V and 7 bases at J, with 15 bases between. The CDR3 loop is CASSFDAGGREKLFF. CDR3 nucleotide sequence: TGTGCCAGCAGTTTTGATGCGGGCGGCCGTGAAAAACTGTTTTTT.

The chain's CDR3 is CASSPLIRTGYGYTF. As DNA, the CDR3 is TGTGCCAGTAGCCCCCTCATCCGGACAGGGTATGGCTACACCTTC. The rearrangement uses TRBV19 and TRBJ1-2; 8 nucleotides line up with TRBD1. Germline V CDR1 and CDR2: LNHDA, SQIVND (reference sequence). Germline trimming cut 6 bases from V and 5 bases from J; bases unmatched to any gene: 11. CDR3 length: 15 amino acids.

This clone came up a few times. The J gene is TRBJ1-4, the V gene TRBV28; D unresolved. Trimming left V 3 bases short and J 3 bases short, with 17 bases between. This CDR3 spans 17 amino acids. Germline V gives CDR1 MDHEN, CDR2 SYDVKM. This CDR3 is CASSFSHFKEANEKLFF. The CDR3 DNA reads TGTGCCAGCAGTTTTAGCCACTTTAAGGAGGCTAATGAAAAACTGTTTTTT.

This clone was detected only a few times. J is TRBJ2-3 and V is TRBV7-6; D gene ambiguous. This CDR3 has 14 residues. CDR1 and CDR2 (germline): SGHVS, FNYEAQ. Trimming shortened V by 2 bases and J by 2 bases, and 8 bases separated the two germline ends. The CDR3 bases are TGTGCCAGCAGCTTACAGGAATACACAGATACGCAGTATTTT. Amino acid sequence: CASSLQEYTDTQYF.

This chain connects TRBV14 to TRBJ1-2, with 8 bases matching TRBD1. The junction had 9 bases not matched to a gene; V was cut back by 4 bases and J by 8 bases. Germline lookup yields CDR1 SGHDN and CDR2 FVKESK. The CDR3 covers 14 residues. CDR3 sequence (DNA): TGTGCCAGCAGCCTTTGGACAGGGACAAACGGCTACACCTTC. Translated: CASSLWTGTNGYTF.

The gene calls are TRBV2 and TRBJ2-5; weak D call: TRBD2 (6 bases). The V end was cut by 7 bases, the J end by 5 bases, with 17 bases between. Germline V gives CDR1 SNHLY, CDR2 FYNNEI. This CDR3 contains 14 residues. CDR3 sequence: CASIQMGGLETQYF. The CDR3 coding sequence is TGTGCCAGCATTCAGATGGGGGGTTTGGAGACCCAGTACTTC.

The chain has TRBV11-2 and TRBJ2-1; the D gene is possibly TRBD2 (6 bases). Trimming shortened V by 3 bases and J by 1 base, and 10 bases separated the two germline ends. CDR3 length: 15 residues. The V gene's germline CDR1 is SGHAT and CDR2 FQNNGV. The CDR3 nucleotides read TGTGCCAGCAGCTTGGCGGGAACGTCCTACAATGAGCAGTTCTTC. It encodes CASSLAGTSYNEQFF.

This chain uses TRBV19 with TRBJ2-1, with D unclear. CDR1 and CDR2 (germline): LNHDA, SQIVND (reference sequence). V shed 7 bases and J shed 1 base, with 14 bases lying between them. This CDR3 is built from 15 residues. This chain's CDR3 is CASKIFAASYNEQFF. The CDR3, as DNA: TGTGCCAGTAAAATCTTTGCGGCATCCTACAATGAGCAGTTCTTC.

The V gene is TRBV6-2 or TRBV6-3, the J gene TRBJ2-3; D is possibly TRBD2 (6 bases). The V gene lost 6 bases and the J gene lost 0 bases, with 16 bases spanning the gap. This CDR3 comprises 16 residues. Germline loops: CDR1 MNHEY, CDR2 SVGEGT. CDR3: CASSGLTSRSTDTQYF. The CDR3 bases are TGTGCCAGCAGCGGCCTAACTAGCCGGAGCACAGATACGCAGTATTTT.

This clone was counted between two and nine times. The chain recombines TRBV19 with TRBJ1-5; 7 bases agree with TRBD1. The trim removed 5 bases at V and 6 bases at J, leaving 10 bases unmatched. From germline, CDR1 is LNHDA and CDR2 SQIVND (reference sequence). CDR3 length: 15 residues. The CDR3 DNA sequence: TGTGCCAGTAGTTCAGAGGACAGGATGGGTCAGCCCCAGCATTTT. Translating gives CASSSEDRMGQPQHF.

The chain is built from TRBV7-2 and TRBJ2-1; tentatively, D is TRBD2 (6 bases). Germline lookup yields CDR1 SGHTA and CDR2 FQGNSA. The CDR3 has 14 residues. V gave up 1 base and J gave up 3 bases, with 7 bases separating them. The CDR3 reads CASSLDGGYNEQFF. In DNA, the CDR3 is TGTGCCAGCAGCTTAGACGGGGGCTACAATGAGCAGTTCTTC.

CDR3 bases: TGTGCCAGCAGCAAACGGTCAGCGGGATGGGACAATGAGCAGTTCTTC. This codes for CASSKRSAGWDNEQFF. The chain links TRBV7-2 to TRBJ2-1; 7 nucleotides align to TRBD2. Germline loops: CDR1 SGHTA, CDR2 FQGNSA. Losses at the gene ends were 5 bases for V and 5 bases for J; bases not matched to a gene: 12. This CDR3 has 16 amino acids.

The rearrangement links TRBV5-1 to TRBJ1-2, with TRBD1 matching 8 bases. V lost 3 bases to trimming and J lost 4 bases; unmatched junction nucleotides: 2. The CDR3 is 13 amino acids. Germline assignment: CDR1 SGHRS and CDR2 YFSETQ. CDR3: CASSYGTGYGYTF. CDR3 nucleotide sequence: TGCGCCAGCAGCTACGGGACAGGCTATGGCTACACCTTC.

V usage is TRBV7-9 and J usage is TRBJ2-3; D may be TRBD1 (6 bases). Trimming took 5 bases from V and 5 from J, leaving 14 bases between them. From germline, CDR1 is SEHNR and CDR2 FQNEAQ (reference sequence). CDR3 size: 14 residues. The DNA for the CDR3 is TGTGCCAGCAGCGTAACATCGACAGGAGATACGCAGTATTTT. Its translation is CASSVTSTGDTQYF.

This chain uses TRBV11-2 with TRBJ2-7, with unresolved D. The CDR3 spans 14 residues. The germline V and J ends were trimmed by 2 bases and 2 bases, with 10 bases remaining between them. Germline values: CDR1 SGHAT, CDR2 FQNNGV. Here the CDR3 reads CASSLSYSTYEQYF. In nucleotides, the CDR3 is TGTGCCAGCAGCTTAAGTTACAGCACCTACGAGCAGTACTTC.

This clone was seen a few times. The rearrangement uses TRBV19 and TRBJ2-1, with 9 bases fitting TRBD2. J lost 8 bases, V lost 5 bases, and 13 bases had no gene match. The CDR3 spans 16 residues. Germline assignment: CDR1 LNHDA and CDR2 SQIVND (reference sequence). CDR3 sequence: CASSWGGGRAFHEQFF. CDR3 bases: TGTGCCAGTAGTTGGGGTGGCGGGAGGGCCTTCCATGAGCAGTTCTTC. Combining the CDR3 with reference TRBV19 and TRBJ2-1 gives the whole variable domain DGGITQSPKYLFRKEGQNVTLSCEQNLNHDAMYWYRQDPGQGLRLIYYSQIVNDFQKGDIAEGYSVSREKKESFPLTVTSAQKNPTAFYLCASSWGGGRAFHEQFFGPGTRLTVL.

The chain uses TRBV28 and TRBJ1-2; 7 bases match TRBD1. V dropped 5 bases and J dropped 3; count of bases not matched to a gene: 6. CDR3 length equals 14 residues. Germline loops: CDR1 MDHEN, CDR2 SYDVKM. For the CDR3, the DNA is TGTGCCAGCAGTGGCCCCGGGACAGACTATGGCTACACCTTC. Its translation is CASSGPGTDYGYTF.

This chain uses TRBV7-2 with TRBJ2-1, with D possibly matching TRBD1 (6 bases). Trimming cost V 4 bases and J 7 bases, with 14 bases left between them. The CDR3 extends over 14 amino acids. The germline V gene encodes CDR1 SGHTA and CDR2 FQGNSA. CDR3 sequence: CASSSQQGWNEQFF. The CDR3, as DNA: TGTGCCAGCAGCTCACAACAGGGTTGGAATGAGCAGTTCTTC.